This T cell receptor beta chain originates from a study of blood T cell repertoires in COVID-19. Study as a whole: Sites across the United States, Italy and Spain contributed samples from acute and convalescent COVID-19. The cDNA or gDNA used as material had been derived from T cells, B-cell-depleted T cells, or PBMCs.

In the authors' workflow: Amplification of reference gene primers provided the estimated nucleated cell counts. Libraries were prepared by immunoSEQ multiplex PCR; TCRdb keeps only in-frame clonotypes and omits some of them. V and J calls and clone size are given by that table; D and trimming were obtained from the DNA. This table holds 110,000 or so clones, over 75% found once. The CDR3 sequence is 13 residues long. V was clipped by 1 base and J by 6 bases, with 9 bases between them. Germline CDR1 and CDR2: KGHSH and LQKENI. The chain couples TRBV18 to TRBJ1-2, with D possibly TRBD1 on 5 matching bases. The receptor was isolated from a woman aged 70-85 years who had recovered from COVID-19. The sequenced material came from peripheral blood. The CDR3 DNA reads TGTGCCAGCTCACCACGAGCCAGGGATGGCTACACCTTC. This codes for CASSPRARDGYTF.